The following is a T cell receptor beta chain sequence with its context. No cognate antigen has been identified for it. Within one base of it there is no much larger clone, and no base qualities were kept. The receptor library was made with the immunoSEQ multiplex PCR assay. To provide template for TCR sequencing, every sample had RNA extracted and reverse transcribed into cDNA. SuperScript III was used to make first-strand cDNA, primed with a 2:1 mix of oligo-dT and random hexamers. Amplification bias was assessed with a synthetic immune receptor repertoire, and residual bias was removed computationally. The authors processed their data as follows. After raw reads were preprocessed to remove errors, the CDR3 was defined following IMGT conventions as running from the conserved cysteine to phenylalanine. Clonality was calculated as 1 minus Shannon entropy normalized by log2 of the number of productive unique TCRs. Scalp TCRbeta sequences were cross-referenced with sorted blood CD4 and CD8 repertoires so that the CD4 or CD8 identity of scalp clones could be inferred. Sourced from immuneACCESS, this table was stored by TCRdb with only in-frame sequences that have V and J called. A share of the clones is absent; for the studies checked, an unresolved V gene accounts for under half, and the remainder has no known explanation. Clone size and V and J calls were adopted from that table, with D and trimming inferred from the DNA. The sample has around 14,000 clones on record, roughly three fifths of them singletons. Of the sample, around 4.2% falls within the top ten clones.

This record comes from a study of CD8+ T cells in alopecia areata (dated 2018 in TCRdb). The study in broad terms: High-throughput TCRbeta sequencing was used to examine T cell clonal expansion in alopecia areata in both the C3H/HeJ mouse model and human patients. Human TCRbeta sequencing covered scalp tissue and sorted CD4+ and CD8+ peripheral blood T cells from patchy and totalis/universalis alopecia areata patients and healthy controls. Scalp clonality was compared among normal scalp (n=4), patchy alopecia areata scalp (n=8), and alopecia totalis/universalis scalp (n=8). RNA was obtained with the PAXgene miRNA kit for fixed scalp, the miRNeasy kit for PBMCs, and the RNeasy kit for mouse skin. Amplification of TCRbeta CDR3 regions was done by immunoSEQ multiplex PCR using 35 Vbeta forward primers and 13 Jbeta reverse primers. Overall study outcomes, separate from this receptor: Shared TCR sequences between patients were less evident than in mice, which may be partly attributable to HLA diversity in the patient population. Unlike mouse skin, where gammadelta T cells dominate, normal human skin contains resident alphabeta T cells that get sequenced too, which complicates analysis of the scalp TCR repertoire. Lesional scalp, especially in alopecia totalis/universalis, showed higher clonality and more expanded CD8+ clones than normal scalp, suggesting antigenic drive.

The CDR3 measures 13 amino acids from cysteine to phenylalanine. The read is trimmed to its CDR3 DNA, 39 bases read in frame from base 1. CDR1 and CDR2 (SGHAT, FQNNGV) derive from the germline V gene. V sheds 7 bases and J sheds 4 bases, leaving 8 bases between their ends. In about 5 patients from the biomarker study, an additional sort separated CD25+CD127- cells out of the CD4+ cells. Lesional scalp punch biopsies and peripheral blood were obtained from alopecia areata patients. PBMCs were isolated by density centrifugation and stained for CD3, CD4 and CD8, and CD4+ and CD8+ T cells were sorted on a FACSAria. Alopecia areata patients who were not treated were recruited through a multicenter biomarker study.

The chain joins TRBV11-2 to TRBJ2-6; the D gene is not confidently resolved. The sequence came from a human donor with alopecia areata. Source material: CD4+ Tregs sorted from blood. In nucleotide form, the sequence is TGTGCCAGCACCCCGGCAGGGGCCAACGTCCTGACTTTC. This is translated as CASTPAGANVLTF.